One and the same sample provided the 28 T cell receptor beta chains below, sequenced in a study of blood T cells in healthy people across ages. Through a sample-barcoded 5' primer and a J-beta primer mix, a second PCR was run for 7 to 11 cycles. TCRdb re-called the 5' RACE reads through MiXCR, storing one row per CDR3 protein. This table holds roughly 1 million distinct CDR3 sequences, around 27% found once. This sample was also put to use in a study of T cells of mothers and their children.

The source material was blood. The receptor set was obtained from a girl aged 2 to 9 in good health.

The chain has TRBV28 and TRBJ1-5; D unclear. Between the trimmed V and J ends, which lost 7 bases and 5 bases, there was a span of 21 bases. Per the germline V gene, CDR1 is MDHEN and CDR2 is SYDVKM. The CDR3 spans 16 residues. Written as DNA, the CDR3 is TGTGCCAGCAACCTACCGGCGTTGGGCCCCTATCAGCCCCAGCATTTT. This encodes CASNLPALGPYQPQHF.

The genes are TRBV5-1 and TRBJ2-3; D is unclear. This CDR3 is built from 17 residues. The germline V and J ends were trimmed by 0 bases and 2 bases, with 16 bases remaining between them. The germline V gene encodes CDR1 SGHRS and CDR2 YFSETQ. The CDR3 DNA follows: TGCGCCAGCAGCTTGGCGTCTGGGTACCGTTCCACAGATACGCAGTATTTT. Encoded protein: CASSLASGYRSTDTQYF.

This clonotype has just a few counts. The V call is TRBV12-3 or TRBV12-4, the J call TRBJ1-1; D is unclear. This CDR3 is built from 11 residues. Trimming removed 1 base at V and 14 bases at J, with 11 bases between. CDR3: CASSLEGGAFF. The CDR3 DNA reads as TGTGCCAGCAGTTTAGAAGGTGGAGCCTTCTTT.

In this sample, this clonotype turned up a few times. V is TRBV4-2 and J is TRBJ2-1; possibly TRBD1 or TRBD2 for D (6 bases each). The germline V and J ends were trimmed by 1 base and 6 bases, with 25 bases remaining between them. This CDR3 region has 19 residues. Germline loops: CDR1 LGHNA, CDR2 YNFKEQ. In nucleotides, the CDR3 is TGTGCCAGCAGCCAAGGCTACGAGGGGGGCCGGTTTTTCGGCAATGAGCAGTTCTTC. Translating it yields CASSQGYEGGRFFGNEQFF.

V usage is TRBV20-1 and J usage is TRBJ2-5, with 10 bases aligning to TRBD2. The end of the DNA fits TRBJ2-1 better, so the J call may be wrong. Germline loops: CDR1 DFQATT, CDR2 SNEGSKA (reference sequence). CDR3 size: 12 residues. The CDR3: CSAASGGHGQFF. CDR3 coding DNA: TGCAGTGCTGCTAGCGGGGGCCATGGACAGTTCTTC.

This clonotype turned up a few times. The gene calls are TRBV2 and TRBJ2-1; 7 bases agree with TRBD2. V shed 6 bases, J shed 4 bases, and the junction held 3 bases outside the gene matches. Germline CDR1 SNHLY, CDR2 FYNNEI. The CDR3 length is 13 residues. CDR3 protein: CASRGGIYNEQFF. The CDR3, as DNA: TGTGCCAGCAGGGGGGGGATTTACAATGAGCAGTTCTTC.

This clonotype appeared a few times. A junction boundary mismatches the germline segment, possibly from a read error. This chain links TRBV15 with TRBJ1-5; weak D call: TRBD1 (5 bases). This CDR3 contains 14 residues. Looked up from germline, CDR1 is LNHNV and CDR2 is YYDKDF (reference sequence). The CDR3 sequence is CATSRGRGRQPRHF. CDR3 DNA: TGTGCCACCAGCAGAGGGCGGGGCCGGCAGCCCCGGCATTTT.

This clonotype was detected only a few times. The CDR3 sequence is CASSLYHSGNTIYF. In nucleotides, the CDR3 is TGTGCCAGCAGCCTATACCACTCTGGAAACACCATATATTTT. This chain uses TRBV5-6 with TRBJ1-3; no definite D call. This CDR3 has 14 amino acids. The V and J ends lost 4 bases and 0 bases respectively, with 8 bases between them. The germline V gene encodes CDR1 SGHDT and CDR2 YYEEEE.

This clonotype has only a few counts. This rearrangement joins TRBV29-1 to TRBJ2-3; 10 nucleotides align to TRBD1. Germline assignment: CDR1 SQVTM and CDR2 ANQGSEA. Losses at the gene ends were 7 bases for V and 3 bases for J; bases not matched to a gene: 1. CDR3 length equals 12 residues. CDR3 loop: CSEDRGTDTQYF. Here the CDR3 DNA reads TGCAGCGAGGACAGGGGGACAGATACGCAGTATTTT.

Comment on this clonotype: The junction differs from germline at one of its ends, possibly a read error. The V gene is TRBV20-1, the J gene TRBJ1-2; possible D gene TRBD1, 5 bases. The CDR3 contains 16 residues. CDR1 and CDR2 (germline): DFQATT, SNEGSKA (reference sequence). This CDR3 is CSARDRTGGSPYGYAF. CDR3 in DNA: TGCAGTGCTAGAGATAGAACAGGAGGAAGCCCATATGGCTACGCCTTC.

The chain uses TRBV13 and TRBJ1-3; a possible D gene is TRBD1 (5 bases). In germline, CDR1 is PRHDT, CDR2 FYEKMQ (reference sequence). V dropped 0 bases and J dropped 4 bases, with 10 bases sitting between them. The CDR3 spans 15 residues. CDR3 protein: CASSLGAGPGNTIYF. CDR3 in DNA: TGTGCCAGCAGCTTAGGCGCAGGGCCGGGAAACACCATATATTTT.

This clonotype was observed a few times. The junction and the germline gene differ at one end; a read error may be behind it. The chain couples TRBV11-2 to TRBJ2-2, with D tentatively TRBD2 (5 bases). The CDR3 covers 13 residues. Germline-derived CDR1 and CDR2 are SGHAT and FQNNGV. The CDR3 nucleotides are TGTGCCAGCAGCTTAGCCCTGACCGGGGAGCTGCTTTTT. It is translated as CASSLALTGELLF. Filled out from reference TRBV11-2 and TRBJ2-2, the complete variable domain reads EAGVAQSPRYKIIEKRQSVAFWCNPISGHATLYWYQQILGQGPKLLIQFQNNGVVDDSQLPKDRFSAERLKGVDSTLKIQPAKLEDSAVYLCASSLALTGELLFGEGSRLTVL.

The chain links TRBV7-9 to TRBJ2-2; D is tentatively TRBD1 or TRBD2 (5 bases each). CDR3 length: 12 amino acids. CDR1 and CDR2 from the germline V gene are SEHNR and FQNEAQ (reference sequence). V shed 6 bases and J shed 6 bases, with 8 bases lying between them. CDR3 region: CASRRGAGELFF. In nucleotides, the CDR3 is TGTGCCAGCAGGAGAGGGGCCGGGGAGCTGTTTTTT. Full variable domain (remainder filled in from reference TRBV7-9 and TRBJ2-2): DTGVSQNPRHKITKRGQNVTFRCDPISEHNRLYWYRQTLGQGPEFLTYFQNEAQLEKSRLLSDRFSAERPKGSFSTLEIQRTEQGDSAMYLCASRRGAGELFFGEGSRLTVL.

This clonotype was seen a few times. The V gene is TRBV6-6, the J gene TRBJ2-6; no clear D. Germline V gene sequence: CDR1 MNHNY, CDR2 SVGAGI (reference sequence). The CDR3 runs 14 residues. V lost 7 bases and J 0 bases, leaving 7 bases between the germline ends. The DNA for the CDR3 is TGTGCCAGCACTAAAAGCTCTGGGGCCAACGTCCTGACTTTC. Residues: CASTKSSGANVLTF.

The V call is TRBV29-1, the J call TRBJ2-5; 11 bases line up with TRBD2. Germline-derived CDR1 and CDR2 are SQVTM and ANQGSEA. This CDR3 is built from 17 residues. After removal of 5 bases from V and 1 base from J, the junction contained 12 bases not matched to a gene. For the CDR3, the DNA is TGCAGCGTTTCCACTAGCGGGAGATTGAGTCCCCAAGAGACCCAGTACTTC. Amino acids: CSVSTSGRLSPQETQYF.

The chain's CDR3 is CASSYPQGASYEQYF. The CDR3 bases are TGTGCCAGCAGTTATCCACAGGGGGCTTCCTACGAGCAGTACTTC. V gene TRBV6-5 combines with J gene TRBJ2-5; 9 bases are a match to TRBD1. The J call may not be correct, given that the DNA end is closer to TRBJ2-7. The CDR3 is 15 residues long. CDR1 is MNHEY and CDR2 is SVGAGI in the germline V gene.

The gene calls are TRBV4-1 and TRBJ2-7; 8 bases map to TRBD1. The V gene's germline CDR1 is MGHRA and CDR2 YSYEKL. CDR3 length: 14 residues. Trimming cost V 0 bases and J 7 bases; bases outside gene matches: 5. The CDR3 coding sequence is TGCGCCAGCAGCCAAGATCACGGGGACAGGGAGCAGTACTTC. Translated, it gives CASSQDHGDREQYF.

This chain connects TRBV5-4 to TRBJ2-1; no definite D call. V dropped 1 base and J dropped 6 bases, with 8 bases sitting between them. The CDR3 contains 13 residues. Germline V gives CDR1 SGHNT, CDR2 YYREEE (reference sequence). The CDR3 bases are TGTGCCAGCAGCTTGAAAAGTCGCAATGAGCAGTTCTTC. Protein: CASSLKSRNEQFF.

The sample holds one count of this clonotype. This rearrangement joins TRBV5-1 to TRBJ2-2, with D possibly being TRBD2 (6 bases). The CDR3 has 13 amino acids. Germline V gene data show CDR1 as SGHRS and CDR2 as YFSETQ. Trimming left V 7 bases short and J 2 bases short, with 9 bases between. CDR3 nucleotide sequence: TGCGCCAGCGGAACTAGCAACACCGGGGAGCTGTTTTTT. It codes for CASGTSNTGELFF.

This rearrangement joins TRBV28 to TRBJ2-1, with a tentative D call TRBD1 (6 bases). V lost 8 bases to trimming and J lost 2 bases, with 13 bases between them. From germline, CDR1 is MDHEN and CDR2 SYDVKM. This CDR3 has 14 residues. This chain's CDR3 is CASDPGTPYNEQFF. In DNA, the CDR3 is TGTGCCAGCGACCCCGGGACACCCTACAATGAGCAGTTCTTC.

The chain joins TRBV6-1 to TRBJ2-1; tentative D call: TRBD2 (5 bases). Germline CDR1 reads MNHNS; CDR2 reads SASEGT. This CDR3 region has 11 residues. V was pared by 7 bases and J by 8 bases, with 9 bases between. DNA for the CDR3: TGTGCCAGCATGGCGAGGGATGAGCAGTTCTTC. It is translated as CASMARDEQFF.

The chain employs TRBV7-2 and TRBJ2-3; 9 nucleotides match TRBD2. J lost 0 bases, V lost 1 base, and 8 bases had no gene match. Germline CDR1 reads SGHTA; CDR2 reads FQGNSA. CDR3 length equals 18 residues. CDR3 DNA sequence: TGTGCCAGCAGCTTAGATTGGGCGGGAGGGTCTAGCACAGATACGCAGTATTTT. Translating it yields CASSLDWAGGSSTDTQYF.

This clonotype was recorded only once. V usage is TRBV29-1 and J usage is TRBJ2-1, with D possibly being TRBD1 (5 bases). The CDR3 length is 13 residues. Germline assignment: CDR1 SQVTM and CDR2 ANQGSEA. V lost 8 bases, J lost 2 bases, and 13 bases lay in between. The CDR3 coding sequence is TGCAGCCCCAGGGTAGCCCCCTACAATGAGCAGTTCTTC. Its translation is CSPRVAPYNEQFF.

This chain connects TRBV6-2 or TRBV6-3 to TRBJ2-5; D is tentatively TRBD1 or TRBD2 (5 bases each). V shed 7 bases and J shed 1 base, with 13 bases lying between them. This CDR3 has 14 amino acids. Germline CDR1 and CDR2: MNHEY and SVGEGT. CDR3 sequence reads: CASTLGRIQETQYF. The CDR3 DNA reads as TGTGCCAGCACCTTGGGACGGATCCAAGAGACCCAGTACTTC.

This sequence joins TRBV10-3 and TRBJ2-7, with 7 bases lining up with TRBD2. The length of the CDR3 is 14 residues. Trimming cost V 6 bases and J 3 bases; bases outside gene matches: 8. Per the germline V gene, CDR1 is ENHRY and CDR2 is SYGVKD. The CDR3 DNA is TGTGCCATCAGAAGCGGGGCGTCAGACTACGAGCAGTACTTC. The encoded protein is CAIRSGASDYEQYF.

This chain connects TRBV20-1 to TRBJ2-4; D is ambiguous. V was cut by 7 bases and J by 2 bases, with 9 bases left in between. Germline values: CDR1 DFQATT, CDR2 SNEGSKA (reference sequence). CDR3 length: 12 residues. In DNA, the CDR3 is TGCAGTGTAGAGGAGTCCAAAAACATTCAGTACTTC. Protein sequence: CSVEESKNIQYF.

The J gene is TRBJ2-3, the V gene TRBV4-3, with D uncertain. The length of the CDR3 is 16 residues. CDR1 and CDR2 from the germline V gene are LGHNA and YSLEER. V was shortened by 0 bases and J by 4 bases, with 14 bases between the two germline ends. CDR3 DNA: TGCGCCAGCAGCCAAGATAGCTCGCGCGCGGCAGATACGCAGTATTTT. This sequence encodes CASSQDSSRAADTQYF.

This clonotype was seen ten or more times. V is TRBV20-1 and J is TRBJ2-3; D is undetermined. From germline, CDR1 is DFQATT and CDR2 SNEGSKA (reference sequence). The CDR3 runs to 11 residues. Trimming shortened V by 3 bases and J by 4 bases, and 5 bases separated the two germline ends. The CDR3 here is CSASLSDTQYF. In DNA form, the CDR3 reads TGCAGTGCTAGTTTGTCAGATACGCAGTATTTT.